In this sample, the clone carrying this TCR beta chain turned up a few times. The data were taken from a study of blood T cell repertoires in COVID-19. About the research overall: Donors in the United States, Italy and Spain gave samples during acute or convalescent COVID-19.

Assay used: immunoSEQ multiplex PCR; TCRdb lists only in-frame clones, some missing. The sample includes fewer than 90,000 clones, about 83% of them seen just once. CDR1 and CDR2 (germline): LGHNA, YSLEER. J was trimmed by 3 bases and V by 6 bases; bases with no gene match: 6. The CDR3 runs 14 residues. The TCR comes from a man between 65 and 85 years old with acute or convalescent COVID-19. The V and J genes are TRBV4-3 and TRBJ2-3; TRBD1 matches at 7 bases. The sequenced material came from peripheral blood. CDR3 loop: CASRQGLVTDTQYF. For the CDR3, the DNA is TGCGCCAGCAGACAGGGGCTGGTAACAGATACGCAGTATTTT.